Shown below are 13 T cell receptor beta chains from a single sample sequenced in a study of cytomegalovirus exposure and HLA in healthy donors. The PCR employed 60 Vbeta primers together with 13 Jbeta primers. Produced via immunoSEQ multiplex PCR; TCRdb's table is partial and in-frame only. This table has some 130,000 clones, approximately 70% appearing once. The sample was PBMCs. The receptors were sampled from a human donor in good health.

This sequence joins TRBV5-6 and TRBJ1-4, with D perhaps TRBD1 (6 bases). Germline V lookup: CDR1 SGHDT, CDR2 YYEEEE. Trimming stripped 0 bases from V and 0 bases from J, with 15 bases between. The CDR3 is 18 residues long. In DNA form, the CDR3 reads TGTGCCAGCAGCTTGGCTCGACAGGAGAGACCAACTAATGAAAAACTGTTTTTT. This encodes CASSLARQERPTNEKLFF.

The chain is built from TRBV29-1 and TRBJ2-2, with 7 nucleotides matching TRBD1. This CDR3 region has 12 residues. Germline values: CDR1 SQVTM, CDR2 ANQGSEA. V lost 5 bases, J lost 7 bases, and 4 bases stayed unmatched. The CDR3 DNA reads as TGCAGCGTTCAAGGGGGCAACGGGGAGCTGTTTTTT. This gives the protein CSVQGGNGELFF.

The CDR3 loop is CASSELAQGLSYEQYF. The CDR3 bases are TGTGCCAGCAGTGAGTTAGCACAGGGCCTCTCCTACGAGCAGTACTTC. The V gene is TRBV2, the J gene TRBJ2-7, with D possibly being TRBD1 (6 bases). CDR3 length equals 16 residues. V was clipped by 3 bases and J by 0 bases, with 15 bases between them. Germline V gene data show CDR1 as SNHLY and CDR2 as FYNNEI.

This clone has more than one count but fewer than ten. The CDR3 here is CASSIATGWETQYF. The CDR3 nucleotides read TGTGCCAGTAGTATAGCGACAGGGTGGGAGACCCAGTACTTC. The chain carries TRBV19 and TRBJ2-5; 7 nucleotides align to TRBD1. Germline CDR1 reads LNHDA; CDR2 reads SQIVND (reference sequence). The ends lost 1 base at V and 5 bases at J; junction bases unmatched: 4. The CDR3 runs 14 residues.

In this sample, this clone turned up a few times. This chain links TRBV5-1 with TRBJ2-7, with 7 nucleotides matching TRBD1. J lost 2 bases, V lost 4 bases, and 6 bases had no gene match. This CDR3 contains 14 residues. Germline V gives CDR1 SGHRS, CDR2 YFSETQ. The CDR3 DNA reads TGCGCCAGCAGCGCCGGGGACAGCACCTACGAGCAGTACTTC. Protein product: CASSAGDSTYEQYF. The full variable domain, completed using reference TRBV5-1 and TRBJ2-7, is KAGVTQTPRYLIKTRGQQVTLSCSPISGHRSVSWYQQTPGQGLQFLFEYFSETQRNKGNFPGRFSGRQFSNSRSEMNVSTLELGDSALYLCASSAGDSTYEQYFGPGTRLTVT.

The chain couples TRBV10-3 to TRBJ1-5; D remains ambiguous. V gave up 0 bases and J gave up 4 bases, with 10 bases separating them. In germline, CDR1 is ENHRY, CDR2 SYGVKD. This CDR3 has 15 amino acids. CDR3 bases: TGTGCCATCAGTGAGTCGATAGTCCTTAATCAGCCCCAGCATTTT. Residues: CAISESIVLNQPQHF.

This clone was seen a few times. This chain joins TRBV7-6 and TRBJ2-5, with TRBD1 matching over 9 bases. CDR3 length equals 15 residues. V lost 7 bases, J lost 5 bases, and 11 bases stayed unmatched. The germline CDR1 and CDR2 sequences are SGHVS and FNYEAQ. CDR3 sequence: CASTLLTGGTETQYF. CDR3 coding DNA: TGTGCCAGCACGCTCTTGACAGGGGGAACGGAGACCCAGTACTTC.

This clone was seen a handful of times. V usage is TRBV5-4 and J usage is TRBJ1-1, with TRBD1 matching 11 bases. Trimming at V came to 4 bases and at J to 1 base, leaving 6 bases not matched to a gene. Germline V gene data show CDR1 as SGHNT and CDR2 as YYREEE (reference sequence). The CDR3 loop spans 16 amino acids. The CDR3 DNA sequence: TGTGCCAGCAGCCTCGGGACAGGGGGGAGGAACACTGAAGCTTTCTTT. This sequence encodes CASSLGTGGRNTEAFF.

The chain carries TRBV6-6 and TRBJ1-3, with a weak D call TRBD1 (6 bases). V shed 7 bases and J shed 0 bases, with 10 bases lying between them. The CDR3 has 14 amino acids. Germline assignment: CDR1 MNHNY and CDR2 SVGAGI (reference sequence). CDR3 bases: TGTGCCAGCATTAGGGGGTCCTCTGGAAACACCATATATTTT. Encoded protein: CASIRGSSGNTIYF.

The chain is built from TRBV6-1 and TRBJ2-3; D gene uncertain. Deletions cut 6 bases from V and 5 bases from J, with 9 bases between. CDR3 size: 12 residues. Germline V CDR1 and CDR2: MNHNS, SASEGT. CDR3 protein: CASSHREDTQYF. In DNA form, the CDR3 reads TGTGCCAGCAGCCATCGAGAAGATACGCAGTATTTT.

The rearrangement joins TRBV11-3 to TRBJ2-3; D not certain. Germline CDR1 reads SGHNT; CDR2 reads YENEEA. The CDR3 length is 13 residues. V was clipped by 3 bases and J by 3 bases, with 7 bases between them. The CDR3, as DNA: TGTGCCAGCAGCTTCCCCCCGACAGATACGCAGTATTTT. Amino acids: CASSFPPTDTQYF.

V is TRBV19 and J is TRBJ1-6; 10 bases are a match to TRBD1. V lost 5 bases to trimming and J lost 7 bases; unmatched junction nucleotides: 8. CDR1 is LNHDA, CDR2 SQIVND, per germline (reference sequence). This CDR3 contains 16 residues. CDR3 in DNA: TGTGCCAGTAGTTCTCGGACAGGGGGTCGGAATTCACCCCTCCACTTT. It codes for CASSSRTGGRNSPLHF.

V is TRBV6-1 and J is TRBJ2-7, with D perhaps TRBD2 (6 bases). The V gene's germline CDR1 is MNHNS and CDR2 SASEGT. The V gene lost 2 bases and the J gene lost 6 bases, with 14 bases spanning the gap. The CDR3 contains 14 residues. Written as DNA, the CDR3 is TGTGCCAGCAGTGAACTGACTAGAGCGGGCGAGCAGTACTTC. Its translation: CASSELTRAGEQYF.